This entry lists 28 T cell receptor beta chains sequenced from one sample in a study of cytomegalovirus exposure and HLA in healthy donors. 60 Vbeta and 13 Jbeta primers were used in PCR. The assay was immunoSEQ multiplex PCR, and TCRdb's table has in-frame clones only and misses some. The repertoire holds 130,000 or so clones, about 80% seen once, with 1.8% in the top ten. Specimen: PBMCs. The origin of the receptors is a man aged 35 to 55 in good health and CMV-seronegative.

This sequence joins TRBV29-1 and TRBJ2-2; 8 nucleotides agree with TRBD2. In germline, CDR1 is SQVTM, CDR2 ANQGSEA. This CDR3 is built from 12 residues. DNA of the CDR3: TGCTCGGCGACTAGCGACACCGGGGAGCTGTTTTTT. This codes for CSATSDTGELFF.

V usage is TRBV7-9 and J usage is TRBJ2-3; possible D gene TRBD1, 5 bases. There are 15 residues in the CDR3. With 1 base removed from V and 1 base from J, the gap between germline ends came to 9 bases. Germline CDR1 SEHNR, CDR2 FQNEAQ (reference sequence). The CDR3 nucleotides are TGTGCCAGCAGCTTAGACCAGGGCCGCACAGATACGCAGTATTTT. Its protein is CASSLDQGRTDTQYF.

The chain uses TRBV7-9 and TRBJ2-3; 11 nucleotides agree with TRBD2. J gave up 3 bases and V 4 bases, and 6 bases lay outside the gene matches. The V gene's germline CDR1 is SEHNR and CDR2 FQNEAQ (reference sequence). The CDR3 sequence is 16 residues long. The CDR3 region is CASSSRTSGRTDTQYF. The CDR3 region has the DNA TGTGCCAGCAGCTCACGAACTAGCGGGAGAACAGATACGCAGTATTTT. The full variable domain, with the rest looked up from reference TRBV7-9 and TRBJ2-3, is DTGVSQNPRHKITKRGQNVTFRCDPISEHNRLYWYRQTLGQGPEFLTYFQNEAQLEKSRLLSDRFSAERPKGSFSTLEIQRTEQGDSAMYLCASSSRTSGRTDTQYFGPGTRLTVL.

The genes are TRBV7-9 and TRBJ2-7; D is possibly TRBD2 (6 bases). This CDR3 spans 16 amino acids. V lost 5 bases and J lost 1, with 18 bases in between. Germline lookup yields CDR1 SEHNR and CDR2 FQNEAQ (reference sequence). The CDR3 protein is CASSRVGLATSYEQYF. The CDR3 nucleotides are TGTGCCAGCAGCCGAGTTGGGCTAGCGACGTCCTACGAGCAGTACTTC.

This chain links TRBV28 with TRBJ2-7; 13 bases agree with TRBD2. The CDR3 runs to 15 residues. The V gene's germline CDR1 is MDHEN and CDR2 SYDVKM. The junction had 9 bases not matched to a gene; V was cut back by 7 bases and J by 6 bases. The chain's CDR3 is CASKTRTSGGGEQYF. In nucleotides, the CDR3 is TGTGCCAGCAAGACCCGGACTAGCGGGGGCGGCGAGCAGTACTTC.

The V and J genes are TRBV29-1 and TRBJ2-7, with no clear D. The germline CDR1 and CDR2 sequences are SQVTM and ANQGSEA. This CDR3 has 11 amino acids. The germline V and J ends were trimmed by 4 bases and 2 bases, with 6 bases remaining between them. In DNA, the CDR3 is TGCAGCGTTGGAACAGCCTACGAGCAGTACTTC. This codes for CSVGTAYEQYF.

The table lists this clone with a count of one. V and J are TRBV7-9 and TRBJ2-1, with D possibly TRBD1 on 6 matching bases. Deletions cut 5 bases from V and 8 bases from J, with 19 bases between. The CDR3 totals 15 residues. Looked up from germline, CDR1 is SEHNR and CDR2 is FQNEAQ (reference sequence). CDR3 region: CASSASPGTTDEQFF. CDR3 coding DNA: TGTGCCAGCAGCGCCTCCCCCGGGACAACGGATGAGCAGTTCTTC.

On this clone itself: At the DNA level, this CDR3 is encoded by other sequences in the same sample as well. The rearrangement links TRBV30 to TRBJ2-1; D possibly corresponds to TRBD2 (6 bases). Germline CDR1 reads GTSNPN; CDR2 reads SVGIG (reference sequence). V shed 0 bases and J shed 1 base, with 10 bases lying between them. The CDR3 runs 15 residues. CDR3 amino acids: CAWSVLGGSYNEQFF. The DNA of the CDR3 is TGTGCCTGGAGTGTACTCGGAGGGTCCTACAATGAGCAGTTCTTC.

In the case of this clone: A junction end diverges from the germline sequence, so it may reflect a read error. V gene TRBV5-4 combines with J gene TRBJ2-6; maybe TRBD1 (6 bases). Germline CDR1 is SGHNT and CDR2 is YYREEE (reference sequence). The CDR3 runs to 17 residues. The CDR3 region is CASSFLRGLSGANGLTF. The DNA for the CDR3 is TGTGCCAGCAGCTTCCTCAGGGGCTTGTCTGGGGCCAACGGCCTGACTTTC.

The rearrangement joins TRBV30 to TRBJ2-7, with 9 bases fitting TRBD1. V shed 4 bases and J 4 bases; nucleotides not matched to a gene: 8. The germline V gene encodes CDR1 GTSNPN and CDR2 SVGIG (reference sequence). The CDR3 is made up of 14 amino acids. The CDR3 nucleotides are TGTGCCTGGACCCCGGGACAGGGATTTTACGAGCAGTACTTC. It yields the protein CAWTPGQGFYEQYF.

The chain joins TRBV6-5 to TRBJ2-3; D possibly corresponds to TRBD2 (5 bases). V lost 8 bases and J lost 4, with 19 bases in between. This CDR3 contains 15 residues. Germline loops: CDR1 MNHEY, CDR2 SVGAGI. For the CDR3, the DNA is TGTGCCAGCCGGGGTGTGGGAGAGCGCCCAGATACGCAGTATTTT. Protein product: CASRGVGERPDTQYF.

The chain employs TRBV5-1 and TRBJ2-6, with 7 bases that match TRBD1. The CDR3 totals 16 residues. V lost 3 bases to trimming and J lost 0 bases; unmatched junction nucleotides: 3. Germline lookup yields CDR1 SGHRS and CDR2 YFSETQ. The CDR3 region is CASSSGQSSGANVLTF. The DNA for the CDR3 is TGCGCCAGCAGCTCGGGACAGAGCTCTGGGGCCAACGTCCTGACTTTC. Full variable domain (missing parts from reference TRBV5-1 and TRBJ2-6): KAGVTQTPRYLIKTRGQQVTLSCSPISGHRSVSWYQQTPGQGLQFLFEYFSETQRNKGNFPGRFSGRQFSNSRSEMNVSTLELGDSALYLCASSSGQSSGANVLTFGAGSRLTVL.

The CDR3 DNA reads as TGTGCCAGTAGTGAGGGACAGCCGATCTCTGGAAACACCATATATTTT. Amino acid sequence: CASSEGQPISGNTIYF. The chain has TRBV19 and TRBJ1-3; TRBD1 matches at 7 bases. Germline lookup yields CDR1 LNHDA and CDR2 SQIVND (reference sequence). Trimming at V came to 5 bases and at J to 0 bases, leaving 7 bases not matched to a gene. The CDR3 length is 16 residues.

This chain links TRBV4-3 with TRBJ2-2; the match to TRBD2 covers 9 bases. Germline V lookup: CDR1 LGHNA, CDR2 YSLEER. V lost 3 bases, J lost 6 bases, and 5 bases stayed unmatched. There are 15 residues in the CDR3. CDR3 residues: CASSHSGGNAGELFF. The CDR3 coding sequence is TGCGCCAGCAGCCATAGCGGGGGTAACGCCGGGGAGCTGTTTTTT.

CDR3 amino acids: CASSSGTGAYEQYF. CDR3 nucleotide sequence: TGTGCCAGCAGCTCAGGGACAGGCGCCTACGAGCAGTACTTC. The chain employs TRBV11-2 and TRBJ2-7; 8 nucleotides match TRBD1. Germline loops: CDR1 SGHAT, CDR2 FQNNGV. The ends lost 4 bases at V and 2 bases at J; junction bases unmatched: 4. This CDR3 contains 14 residues.

Written as DNA, the CDR3 is TGTGCCAGCTCACCACCATGGAGCGGCTACACCTTC. It encodes CASSPPWSGYTF. The rearrangement links TRBV18 to TRBJ1-2; no firm D call. This CDR3 has 12 residues. V dropped 0 bases and J dropped 8 bases, with 7 bases sitting between them. CDR1 and CDR2 (germline): KGHSH, LQKENI. The variable domain in full, with the rest retrieved from reference TRBV18 and TRBJ1-2, is NAGVMQNPRHLVRRRGQEARLRCSPMKGHSHVYWYRQLPEEGLKFMVYLQKENIIDESGMPKERFSAEFPKEGPSILRIQQVVRGDSAAYFCASSPPWSGYTFGSGTRLTVV.

The CDR3 spells CASSFLGLAAGILETQYF. DNA of the CDR3: TGTGCCAGCAGCTTTCTGGGACTAGCGGCCGGGATCCTAGAGACCCAGTACTTC. The chain employs TRBV7-9 and TRBJ2-5, with 11 bases aligning to TRBD2. The CDR3 contains 18 residues. Germline trimming cut 3 bases from V and 4 bases from J; bases unmatched to any gene: 13. Germline CDR1 SEHNR, CDR2 FQNEAQ (reference sequence). Drawing the rest from reference TRBV7-9 and TRBJ2-5, the complete variable domain is DTGVSQNPRHKITKRGQNVTFRCDPISEHNRLYWYRQTLGQGPEFLTYFQNEAQLEKSRLLSDRFSAERPKGSFSTLEIQRTEQGDSAMYLCASSFLGLAAGILETQYFGPGTRLLVL.

J is TRBJ2-2 and V is TRBV4-1, with 11 bases matching TRBD2. This CDR3 comprises 18 residues. J gave up 6 bases and V 0 bases, and 9 bases lay outside the gene matches. The V gene's germline CDR1 is MGHRA and CDR2 YSYEKL. CDR3 sequence: CASSQDKWSSGRAGELFF. CDR3 coding DNA: TGCGCCAGCAGCCAAGATAAGTGGAGTAGCGGGAGGGCCGGGGAGCTGTTTTTT.

The CDR3 nucleotides read TGTGCCAGCAGCTTCCCGAGGACAGACCTCTCTGGGGCCAACGTCCTGACTTTC. Protein sequence: CASSFPRTDLSGANVLTF. The gene calls are TRBV5-6 and TRBJ2-6, with a tentative D call TRBD1 (6 bases). The germline gives CDR1 SGHDT, CDR2 YYEEEE. Trimming removed 2 bases at V and 0 bases at J, with 15 bases between. CDR3 length: 18 residues. Using reference TRBV5-6 and TRBJ2-6 for the parts outside the CDR3, the full variable domain is DAGVTQSPTHLIKTRGQQVTLRCSPKSGHDTVSWYQQALGQGPQFIFQYYEEEERQRGNFPDRFSGHQFPNYSSELNVNALLLGDSALYLCASSFPRTDLSGANVLTFGAGSRLTVL.

A single count supports this clone. The rearrangement joins TRBV19 to TRBJ2-6; 7 bases match TRBD1. Germline lookup yields CDR1 LNHDA and CDR2 SQIVND (reference sequence). The CDR3 spans 15 residues. The trim removed 6 bases at V and 2 bases at J, leaving 4 bases unmatched. CDR3: CASSQDRAGANVLTF. The CDR3 nucleotides are TGTGCCAGTAGCCAAGACAGGGCTGGGGCCAACGTCCTGACTTTC.

This chain connects TRBV6-5 to TRBJ1-6; D unresolved. There are 16 residues in the CDR3. V was pared by 2 bases and J by 6 bases, with 14 bases between. The germline CDR1 and CDR2 sequences are MNHEY and SVGAGI. CDR3 sequence (DNA): TGTGCCAGCAGTTACCATCTGGGAGGGAGTAATTCACCCCTCCACTTT. Translation gives CASSYHLGGSNSPLHF.

V is TRBV27 and J is TRBJ2-1, with 12 positions matching TRBD2. The CDR3 has 15 residues. The ends lost 5 bases at V and 10 bases at J; junction bases unmatched: 9. CDR1 is MNHEY, CDR2 SMNVEV, per germline (reference sequence). CDR3 DNA: TGTGCCAGCAGTCTTACTAGCGGGGGGTCGGGGGAGCAGTTCTTC. Translated: CASSLTSGGSGEQFF.

The genes are TRBV2 and TRBJ1-1, with a weak D call TRBD1 (6 bases). In germline, CDR1 is SNHLY, CDR2 FYNNEI. Between the trimmed V and J ends, which lost 4 bases and 0 bases, there was a span of 18 bases. The CDR3 covers 17 residues. Written as DNA, the CDR3 is TGTGCCAGCAGTGCTGGGGGGGGCGGATCGCTGAACACTGAAGCTTTCTTT. Its protein product is CASSAGGGGSLNTEAFF.

V is TRBV29-1 and J is TRBJ1-2; possible D gene TRBD1, 6 bases. This CDR3 contains 11 residues. Germline V gene sequence: CDR1 SQVTM, CDR2 ANQGSEA. Trimming took 7 bases from V and 4 from J, leaving 10 bases between them. CDR3 protein: CSGRDTYGYTF. CDR3 DNA sequence: TGCAGCGGTCGGGACACCTATGGCTACACCTTC.

The chain uses TRBV5-5 and TRBJ2-7, with 9 nucleotides matching TRBD1. CDR3 length equals 14 residues. Trimming cost V 3 bases and J 6 bases; bases outside gene matches: 7. Looked up from germline, CDR1 is SGHKS and CDR2 is YYEKEE (reference sequence). The CDR3 nucleotides read TGTGCCAGCAGCTCAATACAGGGGGCGGGCGAGCAGTACTTC. The encoded protein is CASSSIQGAGEQYF.

The rearrangement uses TRBV4-1 and TRBJ1-1; a weak D match, TRBD1 (6 bases). CDR3 length: 13 amino acids. Germline V lookup: CDR1 MGHRA, CDR2 YSYEKL. The ends were cut back, 5 bases at V and 7 bases at J, with 14 bases in the middle. Written as DNA, the CDR3 is TGCGCCAGCAGCAACCCGGGGGGCGATGAAGCTTTCTTT. This translates into CASSNPGGDEAFF.

The chain uses TRBV4-1 and TRBJ2-7; 11 nucleotides align to TRBD2. The germline CDR1 and CDR2 sequences are MGHRA and YSYEKL. The CDR3 has 16 amino acids. V was pared by 4 bases and J by 1 base, with 6 bases of the junction left unmatched. As DNA, the CDR3 is TGCGCCAGCAGCCGCCTAGCGGGGGGCCCTTCCTACGAGCAGTACTTC. The encoded protein is CASSRLAGGPSYEQYF.

The J gene is TRBJ1-5, the V gene TRBV2, with D unclear. The germline V and J ends were trimmed by 7 bases and 2 bases, with 12 bases remaining between them. Germline-derived CDR1 and CDR2 are SNHLY and FYNNEI. The CDR3 length is 14 residues. The CDR3 is CASTLGVGNQPQHF. CDR3 nucleotide sequence: TGTGCCAGCACTCTCGGGGTTGGCAATCAGCCCCAGCATTTT.